The 22 T cell receptor beta chains given below trace back to one sample, sequenced in a study of blood T cell repertoires in COVID-19. TCRdb's copy holds only in-frame clones and misses some; the assay was immunoSEQ multiplex PCR. The sample has tens of thousands of clones; approximately 84% are singletons. Sequences were obtained from peripheral blood. These receptors were taken from a human donor in a cohort sampled during active COVID-19.

Comments on this clone: Other DNA sequences within the sample encode an identical CDR3. The V gene is TRBV7-3, the J gene TRBJ1-1, with D perhaps TRBD1 (5 bases). Trimming took 2 bases from V and 5 from J, leaving 12 bases between them. This CDR3 region has 14 residues. Germline loops: CDR1 SGHTA, CDR2 FQGTGA. This CDR3 is CASSLLGRDTEAFF. The CDR3 DNA sequence: TGTGCCAGCAGCTTACTAGGCAGGGATACTGAAGCTTTCTTT.

The chain uses TRBV15 and TRBJ2-1; 14 nucleotides agree with TRBD2. The germline gives CDR1 LNHNV, CDR2 YYDKDF (reference sequence). With V trimmed by 2 bases and J by 1 base, 7 bases remained unmatched. The CDR3 loop spans 19 amino acids. DNA of the CDR3: TGTGCCACCAGCAGAAGACTAGCGGGGGGGCTGGGTTCCTACAATGAGCAGTTCTTC. It specifies CATSRRLAGGLGSYNEQFF.

The V gene is TRBV4-1, the J gene TRBJ2-7; a weak D match, TRBD1 (6 bases). Germline V CDR1 and CDR2: MGHRA, YSYEKL. The CDR3 sequence is 17 residues long. Trimming cost V 3 bases and J 5 bases, with 23 bases left between them. CDR3 amino acids: CASSQEWESGAVNEQYF. The CDR3 DNA sequence: TGCGCCAGCAGCCAGGAATGGGAATCAGGGGCAGTCAACGAGCAGTACTTC.

The chain couples TRBV6-5 to TRBJ2-5, with 9 bases fitting TRBD2. CDR3 length: 15 residues. Germline CDR1 reads MNHEY; CDR2 reads SVGAGI. Trimming removed 6 bases from V and 2 bases from J; junction bases left unmatched: 7. In nucleotides, the CDR3 is TGTGCCAGCAGCTCGCTGGGACTAGCTCAAGAGACCCAGTACTTC. Translated: CASSSLGLAQETQYF.

The J gene is TRBJ2-1, the V gene TRBV3-1 (or the pseudogene TRBV3-2); D remains unclear. The V end was cut by 1 base, the J end by 4 bases, with 11 bases between. The CDR3 has 15 residues. In germline, CDR1 is LGHDT, CDR2 YNNKEL (reference sequence). In nucleotides, the CDR3 is TGTGCCAGCAGCCAAGTTTCCCCCGGGTACAATGAGCAGTTCTTC. This translates into CASSQVSPGYNEQFF.

The V call is TRBV12-5, the J call TRBJ2-5; possibly TRBD1 for D (6 bases). There are 14 residues in the CDR3. The germline CDR1 and CDR2 sequences are LGHNT and FRNRAP. Trimming shortened V by 7 bases and J by 2 bases, and 14 bases separated the two germline ends. As DNA, the CDR3 is TGTGCTAGTGCGCCAGGGGTAAATCAAGAGACCCAGTACTTC. This sequence encodes CASAPGVNQETQYF.

V is TRBV3-1 (or the pseudogene TRBV3-2) and J is TRBJ2-2, with D perhaps TRBD1 (7 bases). V was shortened by 1 base and J by 3 bases, with 12 bases between the two germline ends. Germline V gene data show CDR1 as LGHDT and CDR2 as YNNKEL (reference sequence). CDR3 size: 16 residues. Here the CDR3 DNA reads TGTGCCAGCAGCCAAGTTGGCGGGACAGACACCGGGGAGCTGTTTTTT. Its protein is CASSQVGGTDTGELFF.

This chain joins TRBV3-1 (or the pseudogene TRBV3-2) and TRBJ2-2; 7 bases map to TRBD1. CDR3 length: 14 amino acids. V shed 6 bases and J 4 bases; nucleotides not matched to a gene: 5. Germline V gene data show CDR1 as LGHDT and CDR2 as YNNKEL (reference sequence). The CDR3 spells CASRVDRATGELFF. As DNA, the CDR3 is TGTGCCAGCAGGGTCGACAGGGCCACCGGGGAGCTGTTTTTT.

This rearrangement joins TRBV18 to TRBJ2-7, with a tentative D call TRBD1 (7 bases). This CDR3 comprises 20 residues. The germline CDR1 and CDR2 sequences are KGHSH and LQKENI. The V end was cut by 2 bases, the J end by 1 base, with 27 bases between. The DNA of the CDR3 is TGTGCCAGCTCACCAGGAATACCAGTCGCGGGACAGATATTTTCCTACGAGCAGTACTTC. It encodes CASSPGIPVAGQIFSYEQYF.

The chain employs TRBV15 and TRBJ1-2; TRBD1 matches 9 bases. This CDR3 contains 15 residues. Germline loops: CDR1 LNHNV, CDR2 YYDKDF (reference sequence). V lost 5 bases, J lost 5 bases, and 9 bases stayed unmatched. The CDR3 here is CATSGRDRERYGYTF. The CDR3 nucleotides read TGTGCCACCAGCGGAAGGGACAGGGAGAGATATGGCTACACCTTC.

The chain combines TRBV14 with TRBJ2-1; maybe TRBD1 (5 bases). CDR3 size: 16 residues. V was trimmed by 0 bases and J by 3 bases, leaving 12 bases between them. The germline CDR1 and CDR2 sequences are SGHDN and FVKESK. DNA of the CDR3: TGTGCCAGCAGCCAAGATAAGGCCAGGGTCTACAATGAGCAGTTCTTC. Its protein is CASSQDKARVYNEQFF. Complete variable domain (other parts from reference TRBV14 and TRBJ2-1): EAGVTQFPSHSVIEKGQTVTLRCDPISGHDNLYWYRRVMGKEIKFLLHFVKESKQDESGMPNNRFLAERTGGTYSTLKVQPAELEDSGVYFCASSQDKARVYNEQFFGPGTRLTVL.

For this clone: One junction end disagrees with the germline gene, perhaps due to a read error. The rearrangement joins TRBV25-1 to TRBJ1-3; D is uncertain. The CDR3 contains 13 residues. CDR1 and CDR2 from the germline V gene are MGHDK and SYGVNS. The CDR3 reads CASSERNGDTIYF. The CDR3 coding sequence is TGTGCCAGCAGTGAAAGGAATGGAGACACCATATATTTT.

This sequence joins TRBV7-3 and TRBJ2-4, with TRBD2 identical over 8 bases. Germline values: CDR1 SGHTA, CDR2 FQGTGA. V lost 5 bases to trimming and J lost 3 bases; unmatched junction nucleotides: 6. CDR3 length: 15 residues. CDR3 bases: TGTGCCAGCAGCCGTGCGGGGGGAGGCAAAAACATTCAGTACTTC. It encodes CASSRAGGGKNIQYF.

CDR3 sequence: CASSVDRGTETQYF. The CDR3 bases are TGTGCCAGCAGTGTTGACAGGGGAACAGAGACCCAGTACTTC. The chain joins TRBV6-4 to TRBJ2-5; 8 bases align to TRBD1. Unmatched junction bases numbered 5, after V lost 4 bases and J lost 4 bases. The CDR3 consists of 14 residues. Per germline, CDR1 MRHNA and CDR2 SNTAGT.

V and J are TRBV28 and TRBJ2-7, with D unresolved. The CDR3 length is 13 residues. V was trimmed by 2 bases and J by 0 bases, leaving 5 bases between them. Germline loops: CDR1 MDHEN, CDR2 SYDVKM. CDR3 residues: CASSLISSYEQYF. The CDR3 DNA follows: TGTGCCAGCAGTTTAATCTCCTCCTACGAGCAGTACTTC.

In this sample, this clone turned up a few times. The V call is TRBV19, the J call TRBJ1-5; TRBD1 aligns across 9 bases. The CDR3 extends over 14 amino acids. The germline V gene encodes CDR1 LNHDA and CDR2 SQIVND (reference sequence). Germline trimming cut 7 bases from V and 7 bases from J; bases unmatched to any gene: 8. The DNA for the CDR3 is TGTGCCAGTACCTCACAGGGGGCAGAACAGCCCCAGCATTTT. Its translation: CASTSQGAEQPQHF.

The chain employs TRBV12-3 or TRBV12-4 and TRBJ2-1; 8 nucleotides align to TRBD1. V was clipped by 8 bases and J by 7 bases; unmatched bases: 7. CDR3 length: 13 amino acids. CDR3 in DNA: TGTGCCAGCCGCGGGACAGGTTGGAATGAGCAGTTCTTC. This encodes CASRGTGWNEQFF.

This clone was observed a handful of times. The chain couples TRBV6-5 to TRBJ2-7; maybe TRBD2 (5 bases). CDR3 length equals 14 residues. CDR1 is MNHEY, CDR2 SVGAGI, per germline. The V gene lost 7 bases and the J gene lost 3 bases, with 16 bases spanning the gap. The DNA of the CDR3 is TGTGCCAGCACGGACGGAGGCGGTTACTACGAGCAGTACTTC. Its translation: CASTDGGGYYEQYF.

V usage is TRBV5-1 and J usage is TRBJ2-7; the D gene is possibly TRBD2 (6 bases). Trimming stripped 0 bases from V and 7 bases from J, with 17 bases between. The CDR3 is 15 residues long. Germline V CDR1 and CDR2: SGHRS, YFSETQ. The CDR3 DNA sequence: TGCGCCAGCAGCTTGGCCGGAGGGACCCAAGGGGAGCAGTACTTC. It encodes CASSLAGGTQGEQYF.

The chain recombines TRBV28 with TRBJ1-2; 7 bases fit TRBD1. The CDR3 runs to 16 residues. Looked up from germline, CDR1 is MDHEN and CDR2 is SYDVKM. J lost 4 bases, V lost 1 base, and 9 bases had no gene match. The CDR3 DNA reads TGTGCCAGCAGTTTATCCATCGACAGGGTTGGCTATGGCTACACCTTC. It yields the protein CASSLSIDRVGYGYTF.

This clone occurred a few times. V usage is TRBV19 and J usage is TRBJ1-5; 7 bases align to TRBD1. The CDR3 runs 14 residues. The junction had 14 bases not matched to a gene; V was cut back by 7 bases and J by 11 bases. Germline V gene data show CDR1 as LNHDA and CDR2 as SQIVND (reference sequence). CDR3 nucleotide sequence: TGTGCCAGTAACATCCCCGGACAGGATCCCACCCAGCATTTT. The encoded protein is CASNIPGQDPTQHF.

The J gene is TRBJ1-6, the V gene TRBV27, with D perhaps matching TRBD1 (5 bases). With 3 bases removed from V and 7 bases from J, the gap between germline ends came to 19 bases. Per germline, CDR1 MNHEY and CDR2 SMNVEV (reference sequence). The CDR3 runs to 17 residues. CDR3 nucleotide sequence: TGTGCCAGCAGTTTCAACAGGCTAGAAGGGAGGAATTCACCCCTCCACTTT. As protein: CASSFNRLEGRNSPLHF.